This T cell receptor beta chain was sequenced for a study of OX40 agonist ivuxolimab in advanced cancers. The overall study: Partial responses were recorded for three patients, including one with hepatocellular carcinoma and two with cutaneous melanoma. The study, taken as a whole, reports: Fewer expanded clones were found on average in CD4+ than in CD8+ T cells. CD4+ and CD8+ T cells in blood underwent clonal expansion by week 6 at 0.1 to 3.0 mg/kg.

TCRdb's table, derived via immunoSEQ multiplex PCR, lists solely in-frame clones and lacks some. This repertoire shows about 75,000 clones, around 83% found once; its top ten account for 17%. Germline V lookup: CDR1 LNHNV, CDR2 YYDKDF (reference sequence). The CDR3 totals 15 residues. V lost 0 bases to trimming and J lost 3 bases; unmatched junction nucleotides: 4. Of note for this clone: The antigen is unknown.

This sequence originates from an adult with an advanced solid tumor such as melanoma, head and neck, liver or kidney cancer. This rearrangement joins TRBV15 to TRBJ2-5, with 7 bases identical to TRBD1. The sequenced sample was CD4+ or CD8+ T cells sorted from blood, obtained in a trial of the OX40 agonist ivuxolimab. In DNA form, the CDR3 reads TGTGCCACCAGCAGAGAGTTGGGGACAGAAGAGACCCAGTACTTC. It specifies CATSRELGTEETQYF.